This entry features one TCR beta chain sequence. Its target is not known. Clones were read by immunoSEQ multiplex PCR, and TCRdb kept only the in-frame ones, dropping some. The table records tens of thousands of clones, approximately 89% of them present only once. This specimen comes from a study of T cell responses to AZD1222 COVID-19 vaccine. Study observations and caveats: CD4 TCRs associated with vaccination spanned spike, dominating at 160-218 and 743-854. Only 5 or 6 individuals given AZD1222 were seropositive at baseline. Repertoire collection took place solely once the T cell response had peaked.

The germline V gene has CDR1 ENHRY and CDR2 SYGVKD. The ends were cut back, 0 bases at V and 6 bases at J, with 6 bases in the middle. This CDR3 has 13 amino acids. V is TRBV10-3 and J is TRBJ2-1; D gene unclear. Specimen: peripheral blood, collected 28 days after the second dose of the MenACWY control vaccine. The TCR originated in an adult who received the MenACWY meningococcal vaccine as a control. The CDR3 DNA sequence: TGTGCCATCAGTGAGTCGAGCCCCAATGAGCAGTTCTTC. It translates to CAISESSPNEQFF.